A selection of T cell receptor beta chains follows, all from one sample in a study of vaccination and CD4 T cells after COVID-19. No antigens are known for them. TCRdb reanalysed the PCR reads using MiXCR and keeps one entry per CDR3 protein. Of around 13,000 distinct CDR3 sequences listed, approximately 39% are singletons. The source material was CD4+ T cells from blood, cultured in vitro. The source of these receptors is a human donor who had recovered from COVID-19. Each CDR3 is given with its conserved first and last residue. D genes are given only for firm matches. For some rows the clone size is stated as once, few or many, or as a class when expanded; others skip it.

CDR3nt,CDR3aa,v_gene,j_gene,d_gene,abundance
TGCAGTGCTGTGGAAGGTGGCTACACCTTC,CSAVEGGYTF,TRBV20-1,TRBJ1-2,-,few
TGTGCCAGCAGTTTGGGCAGGGGAGGCAATCAGCCCCAGCATTTT,CASSLGRGGNQPQHF,TRBV12-3/TRBV12-4,TRBJ1-5,-,-
TGCAGCGCTAAGACAGGGGGCTCTGGAAACACCATATATTTT,CSAKTGGSGNTIYF,TRBV29-1,TRBJ1-3,TRBD1,-
TGTGCCAGCAGTGGTTTTACTGGGACAGGGGTACCGGGGGAGCTGTTTTTT,CASSGFTGTGVPGELFF,TRBV6-1,TRBJ2-2,TRBD1,-
TGTGCCAGCAGTCCTGGACAGAGCGGGATCTATGGCTACACCTTC,CASSPGQSGIYGYTF,TRBV12-3/TRBV12-4,TRBJ1-2,-,few
TGTGCCAGCAGTGTTCATTCCGGGACAGGGGGCCACACCTTC,CASSVHSGTGGHTF,TRBV6-1,TRBJ1-2,TRBD1,-
TGCAGTGCTAGAGATCGGCAGGGGAGGGAAAAACTGTTTTTT,CSARDRQGREKLFF,TRBV20-1,TRBJ1-4,-,-
TGCGCCAGCAGCCTGCGAAGCGAGCCCATCTACACCTTC,CASSLRSEPIYTF,TRBV5-1,TRBJ1-2,-,-
TGTGCCAGCAGCCCGCTAGGGGGGTGGTTCAATGAGCAGTTCTTC,CASSPLGGWFNEQFF,TRBV7-2,TRBJ2-1,-,few
TGTGCCACCAGTGATTATAAGGCAGATACGCAGTATTTT,CATSDYKADTQYF,TRBV24-1,TRBJ2-3,-,-
TGTGCCAGCAGCTACGAGGACAGACGAGATCAGCCCCAGCATTTT,CASSYEDRRDQPQHF,TRBV7-8,TRBJ1-5,-,-
TGTGCCAGCAGTTACTGGGCAGGGTCTGGGCAGCCCCAGCATTTT,CASSYWAGSGQPQHF,TRBV6-2/TRBV6-3,TRBJ1-5,-,-
TGTGCCAGCAGTGAACGGCGGGGTAGCGTCGGGGAGCTGTTTTTT,CASSERRGSVGELFF,TRBV6-1,TRBJ2-2,-,-
TGTGCCAGCCGGGGGCGGAACTACGAGCAGTACTTC,CASRGRNYEQYF,TRBV11-2,TRBJ2-7,-,few
TGTGCTAGTGGATTGGGGACAGGGAGGGAGGCCCAGTACTTC,CASGLGTGREAQYF,TRBV12-5,TRBJ2-5,TRBD1,-
TGTGCCATCAGACGTACCATCCCAGATACGCAGTATTTT,CAIRRTIPDTQYF,TRBV10-3,TRBJ2-3,-,-
TGTGCCAGCAGCCCCTTCGAGGGCAGCTCCTACGAGCAGTACTTC,CASSPFEGSSYEQYF,TRBV11-3,TRBJ2-7,-,-
TGTGCCAGCAGAATACAGGGTGGAGACACCATATATTTT,CASRIQGGDTIYF,TRBV6-1,TRBJ1-3,-,-
TGTGCCAGCAGCTTAGCGGGGGCAGATACGCAGTATTTT,CASSLAGADTQYF,TRBV7-9,TRBJ2-3,-,-
TGTGCCAGCAGCCAAGATTGGGGACAGGGAGCCTACGAGCAGTACTTC,CASSQDWGQGAYEQYF,TRBV7-9,TRBJ2-7,TRBD1,-
TGTGCCAGCAGCTCAATTAGCGGGGGGCGTGGAGATACGCAGTATTTT,CASSSISGGRGDTQYF,TRBV7-9,TRBJ2-3,TRBD2,-
TGCGCCAGCAGCCCCGGGACAGGGCTTTCAAATCAGCCCCAGCATTTT,CASSPGTGLSNQPQHF,TRBV5-1,TRBJ1-5,TRBD1,-
TGTGCCAGCAGCCCCCCCGCGGGCTACGAGCAGTACTTC,CASSPPAGYEQYF,TRBV7-8,TRBJ2-7,-,-
TGTGCTAACGGGGGGCATAGCAATCAGCCCCAGCATTTT,CANGGHSNQPQHF,TRBV5-4,TRBJ1-5,-,-
TGTGCCAGCAGCTTGGTCACAGGGGGATCCGGGGAGCTGTTTTTT,CASSLVTGGSGELFF,TRBV5-4,TRBJ2-2,TRBD1,-
TGTGCCAGCAGTTTCCGGACAGACAACTCCTATAATTCACCCCTCCACTTT,CASSFRTDNSYNSPLHF,TRBV27,TRBJ1-6,-,-
TGTGCCAGTAGTATCCCCTTTGGGGGAAATCAGCCCCAGCATTTT,CASSIPFGGNQPQHF,TRBV19,TRBJ1-5,-,-
TGTGCCAGTAGTACCAAGACAGGGGCGAACACTGAAGCTTTCTTT,CASSTKTGANTEAFF,TRBV19,TRBJ1-1,TRBD1,-
TGTGCCAGTAGTGTAGCGTGGGGGTTGGATACGCAGTATTTT,CASSVAWGLDTQYF,TRBV19,TRBJ2-3,-,-